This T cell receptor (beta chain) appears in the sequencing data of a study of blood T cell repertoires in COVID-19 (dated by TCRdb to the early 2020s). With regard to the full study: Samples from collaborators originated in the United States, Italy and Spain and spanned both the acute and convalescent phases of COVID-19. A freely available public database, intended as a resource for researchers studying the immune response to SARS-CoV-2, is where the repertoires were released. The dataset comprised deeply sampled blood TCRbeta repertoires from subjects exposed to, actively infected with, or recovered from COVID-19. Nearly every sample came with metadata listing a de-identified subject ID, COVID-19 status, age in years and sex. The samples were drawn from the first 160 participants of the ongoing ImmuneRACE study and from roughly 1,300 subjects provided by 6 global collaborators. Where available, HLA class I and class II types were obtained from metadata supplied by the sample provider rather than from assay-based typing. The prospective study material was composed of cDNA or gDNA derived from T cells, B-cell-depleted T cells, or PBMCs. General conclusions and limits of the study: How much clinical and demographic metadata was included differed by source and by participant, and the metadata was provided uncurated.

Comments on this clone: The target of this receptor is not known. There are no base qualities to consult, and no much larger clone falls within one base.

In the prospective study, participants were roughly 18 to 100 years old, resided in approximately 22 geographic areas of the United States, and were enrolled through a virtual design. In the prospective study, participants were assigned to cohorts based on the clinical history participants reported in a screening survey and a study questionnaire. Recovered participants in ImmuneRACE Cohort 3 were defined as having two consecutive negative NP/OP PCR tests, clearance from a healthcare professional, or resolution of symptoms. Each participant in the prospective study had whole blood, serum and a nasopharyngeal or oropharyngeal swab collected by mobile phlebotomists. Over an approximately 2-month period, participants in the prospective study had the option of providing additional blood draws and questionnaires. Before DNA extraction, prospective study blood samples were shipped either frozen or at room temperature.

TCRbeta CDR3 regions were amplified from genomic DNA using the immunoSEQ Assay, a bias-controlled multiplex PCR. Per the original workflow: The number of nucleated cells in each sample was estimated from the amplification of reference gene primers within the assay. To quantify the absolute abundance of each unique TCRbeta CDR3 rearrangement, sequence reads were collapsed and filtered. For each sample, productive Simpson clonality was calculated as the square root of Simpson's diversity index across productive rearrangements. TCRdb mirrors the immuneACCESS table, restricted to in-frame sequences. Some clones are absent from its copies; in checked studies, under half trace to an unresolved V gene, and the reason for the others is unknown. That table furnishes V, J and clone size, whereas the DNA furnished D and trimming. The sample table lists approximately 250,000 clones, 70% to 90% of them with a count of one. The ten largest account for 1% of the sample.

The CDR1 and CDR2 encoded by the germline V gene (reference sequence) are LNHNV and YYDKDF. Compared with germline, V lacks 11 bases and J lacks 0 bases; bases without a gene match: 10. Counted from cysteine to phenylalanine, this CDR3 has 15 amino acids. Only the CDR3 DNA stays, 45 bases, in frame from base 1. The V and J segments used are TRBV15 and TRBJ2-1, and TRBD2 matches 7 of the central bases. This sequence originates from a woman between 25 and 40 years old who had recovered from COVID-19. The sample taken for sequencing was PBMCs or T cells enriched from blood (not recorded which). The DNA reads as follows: TGTGCCTCGGGGGAAGGGACTAACTCCTACAATGAGCAGTTCTTC. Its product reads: CASGEGTNSYNEQFF.